What follows are 8 T cell receptor beta chains derived from one specimen sequenced in a study of identical twins. One entry per CDR3 protein, called by TCRdb with MiXCR from the 5' RACE reads. This sample has roughly 700,000 distinct CDR3 sequences; more than 6.5% occur once, and the top ten carry roughly 0.97%. These data are also associated with another study on yellow fever vaccine responses in identical twins.

Sequencing input: PBMCs. The receptors were sampled from a woman aged 18-29 years in good health.

This clonotype was found a few times. The CDR3 nucleotides are TGCAGTGCTAGAGACAAAGGCGGGAGCCTCAGCTCCTACAATGAGCAGTTCTTC. This gives the protein CSARDKGGSLSSYNEQFF. J is TRBJ2-1 and V is TRBV20-1; 7 nucleotides match TRBD2. Per germline, CDR1 DFQATT and CDR2 SNEGSKA (reference sequence). With V trimmed by 0 bases and J by 0 bases, 11 bases remained unmatched. This CDR3 has 18 residues.

Ten or more counts support this clonotype. This chain links TRBV11-2 with TRBJ2-7; TRBD2 agrees at 11 bases. The CDR3 runs to 16 residues. The germline gives CDR1 SGHAT, CDR2 FQNNGV. V dropped 4 bases and J dropped 4; count of bases not matched to a gene: 9. DNA for the CDR3: TGTGCCAGCAGCTCACTTAGCGGGAGGGCCGAGTACGAGCAGTACTTC. It encodes CASSSLSGRAEYEQYF.

This clonotype showed up just a few times. The V call is TRBV12-3 or TRBV12-4, the J call TRBJ2-3; 11 nucleotides line up with TRBD2. Unmatched junction bases numbered 8, after V lost 3 bases and J lost 0 bases. The CDR3 runs 18 residues. CDR3 DNA sequence: TGTGCCAGCAGTTTGGGTAGCGGGGGGGCCTTTAGCACAGATACGCAGTATTTT. Encoded protein: CASSLGSGGAFSTDTQYF.

This chain links TRBV25-1 with TRBJ2-7; 10 bases map to TRBD2. Germline CDR1 and CDR2: MGHDK and SYGVNS. CDR3 length equals 16 residues. V was clipped by 2 bases and J by 3 bases; unmatched bases: 7. CDR3 region: CASSEGPAGGGYEQYF. The CDR3 bases are TGTGCCAGCAGTGAAGGTCCAGCGGGAGGGGGCTACGAGCAGTACTTC.

This clonotype was observed a few times. The V and J genes are TRBV7-9 and TRBJ2-1, with D perhaps matching TRBD1 or TRBD2 (6 bases each). The CDR3 is 15 amino acids. CDR1 and CDR2 (germline): SEHNR, FQNEAQ (reference sequence). Trimming left V 6 bases short and J 8 bases short, with 20 bases between. CDR3 nucleotides: TGTGCCAGCAGACAAAACGGGGGCTACGGGGATGAGCAGTTCTTC. Translating gives CASRQNGGYGDEQFF.

The chain carries TRBV29-1 and TRBJ2-1; no definite D call. V was trimmed by 3 bases and J by 5 bases, leaving 11 bases between them. The CDR3 sequence is 13 residues long. Germline V gene data show CDR1 as SQVTM and CDR2 as ANQGSEA. The CDR3, as DNA: TGCAGCGTTGAGACGCTCTCGGACAATGAGCAGTTCTTC. This encodes CSVETLSDNEQFF.

This clonotype showed up just a few times. The CDR3 DNA follows: TGTGCCACCAGCAGGGCCCTTACTGGGGAGACCCAGTACTTC. Its translation: CATSRALTGETQYF. This chain uses TRBV15 with TRBJ2-5; D is uncertain. V lost 3 bases, J lost 5 bases, and 13 bases lay in between. Germline V gene data show CDR1 as LNHNV and CDR2 as YYDKDF (reference sequence). The CDR3 loop spans 14 amino acids. Supplemented by reference TRBV15 and TRBJ2-5, the full variable domain reads DAMVIQNPRYQVTQFGKPVTLSCSQTLNHNVMYWYQQKSSQAPKLLFHYYDKDFNNEADTPDNFQSRRPNTSFCFLDIRSPGLGDTAMYLCATSRALTGETQYFGPGTRLLVL.

This clonotype was picked up a small number of times. The V gene is TRBV27, the J gene TRBJ2-2; weak D call: TRBD1 (6 bases). The V end was cut by 6 bases, the J end by 0 bases, with 11 bases between. The germline V gene has CDR1 MNHEY and CDR2 SMNVEV (reference sequence). This CDR3 is built from 15 residues. The CDR3 DNA reads TGTGCCAGCAGCCGACAGGTCGCGAACACCGGGGAGCTGTTTTTT. This gives the protein CASSRQVANTGELFF.